This T cell receptor beta chain was recorded in a study of shared clonotypes between healthy human individuals. The overall study: Each donor contributed plates that comprised three CD4 naive, three CD4 memory, two CD8 naive and one CD8 memory. Study results and caveats: The small donor group covered limited genetic and exposure diversity. It was the non-shared clonotypes that had lower generation probabilities than clonotypes shared by all four donors.

Remarks on this clone: Its antigen is currently unknown.

CDR3 length: 16 amino acids. Germline V lookup: CDR1 SEHNR, CDR2 FQNEAQ (reference sequence). V was cut by 6 bases and J by 5 bases, with 20 bases left in between. Sequenced by immunoSEQ multiplex PCR; TCRdb stores in-frame clones only, minus some. The data hold hundreds of thousands of clones, with more than 70% observed a single time. The clonotype originates from a woman aged 25 to 39 in good health. The J gene is TRBJ1-5, the V gene TRBV7-9; D possibly corresponds to TRBD1 (6 bases). Sequencing was performed on memory CD4+ T cells sorted from blood. Subset in this sample: CD45RA-negative fraction. In nucleotides, the CDR3 is TGTGCCAGCAGGCTCCACAGGGTATCACAGGATCAGCCCCAGCATTTT. Its translation is CASRLHRVSQDQPQHF. Using reference TRBV7-9 and TRBJ1-5 for the parts outside the CDR3, the full variable domain is DTGVSQNPRHKITKRGQNVTFRCDPISEHNRLYWYRQTLGQGPEFLTYFQNEAQLEKSRLLSDRFSAERPKGSFSTLEIQRTEQGDSAMYLCASRLHRVSQDQPQHFGDGTRLSIL.